This TCR beta chain appears in the sequencing data of a study of T-cell reconstitution after alpha-beta-depleted transplantation in children. Using unique molecular identifiers, the investigators prepared the TCRbeta library. A single record per CDR3 protein comes from TCRdb applying MiXCR to the PCR reads. The sample has hundreds of thousands of distinct CDR3 sequences, approximately 17% seen once; the top ten hold about 1.1%. Germline-derived CDR1 and CDR2 are SGHNT and YENEEA. Trimming removed 4 bases from V and 2 bases from J; junction bases left unmatched: 13. The CDR3 has 18 amino acids. This rearrangement joins TRBV11-3 to TRBJ2-5, with 10 bases that match TRBD2. Here the sequenced sample was PBMCs from the stem cell graft donor, taken from the stem cell graft. This clonotype was obtained from a human donor who donated a stem cell graft to a child with acute myeloid leukemia. The CDR3 here is CASSSAWPGLAPQETQYF. The CDR3 region has the DNA TGTGCCAGCAGCTCCGCCTGGCCGGGACTAGCGCCACAAGAGACCCAGTACTTC.